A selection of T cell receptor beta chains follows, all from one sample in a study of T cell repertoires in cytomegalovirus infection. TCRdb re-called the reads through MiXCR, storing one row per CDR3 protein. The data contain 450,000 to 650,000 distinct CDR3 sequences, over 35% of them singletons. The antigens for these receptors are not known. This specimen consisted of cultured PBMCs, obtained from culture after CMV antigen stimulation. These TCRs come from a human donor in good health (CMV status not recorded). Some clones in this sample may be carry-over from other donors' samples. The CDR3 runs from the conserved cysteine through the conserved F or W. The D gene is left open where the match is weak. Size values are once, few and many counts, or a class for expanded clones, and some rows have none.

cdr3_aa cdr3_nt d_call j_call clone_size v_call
CASSLDPGNNEQFF TGTGCCAGCAGCTTAGATCCCGGGAACAATGAGCAGTTCTTC - TRBJ2-1 - TRBV7-6
CASSPRDRANEQFF TGTGCCAGCTCACCGAGGGACAGGGCCAATGAGCAGTTCTTC TRBD1 TRBJ2-1 - TRBV18
CASSLGASGLYNEQFF TGTGCCAGCAGCTTAGGGGCTAGCGGATTGTACAATGAGCAGTTCTTC TRBD2 TRBJ2-1 many TRBV7-2
CASSQTGGGDEQYF TGTGCCAGCAGCCAGACAGGGGGCGGCGACGAGCAGTACTTC TRBD1 TRBJ2-7 few TRBV7-9
CASSRGLAGGKETQYF TGTGCCAGCAGCAGGGGACTAGCGGGAGGGAAAGAGACCCAGTACTTC TRBD2 TRBJ2-5 - TRBV7-2
CASSYSSRGDNWYEQYF TGTGCCAGCAGTTACTCGAGTCGTGGGGACAACTGGTACGAGCAGTACTTC - TRBJ2-7 - TRBV6-6
CASSLEGVMIDEQYF TGTGCCAGCAGCTTAGAGGGGGTCATGATTGACGAGCAGTACTTC - TRBJ2-7 - TRBV5-5
CASSLRPYEQYF TGTGCCAGCAGCTTAAGGCCCTACGAGCAGTACTTC - TRBJ2-7 many TRBV7-2
CASSLASYTEAFF TGTGCCAGCAGCTTAGCGAGTTACACTGAAGCTTTCTTT - TRBJ1-1 - TRBV7-2
CASSLALRVTGELFF TGTGCCAGCAGCTTAGCGCTTCGGGTAACCGGGGAGCTGTTTTTT - TRBJ2-2 once TRBV7-8
CASSHRGEQYF TGCGCCAGCAGCCACAGGGGGGAGCAGTATTTT - TRBJ2-3 - TRBV4-1
CASSGEQGVFPVTQYF TGTGCCAGCAGCGGTGAACAGGGGGTCTTTCCCGTTACGCAGTATTTT TRBD1 TRBJ2-3 - TRBV7-9
CASRSGTSGTYEQYF TGTGCCAGCAGGTCAGGAACTAGCGGGACATACGAGCAGTACTTC TRBD2 TRBJ2-7 - TRBV7-2
CASKQGTTYEQYF TGTGCCAGCAAGCAAGGCACTACCTACGAGCAGTACTTC - TRBJ2-7 - TRBV6-1
CASSYSIGVTDTQYF TGTGCCAGCAGTTACTCGATTGGGGTCACAGATACGCAGTATTTT - TRBJ2-3 few TRBV6-5
CASSQDSGTAGNTIYF TGCGCCAGCAGCCAAGATTCCGGGACAGCTGGAAACACCATATATTTT TRBD1 TRBJ1-3 - TRBV4-3
CASSDGQRHLRYREFYQPQHF TGTGCCAGCAGTGACGGCCAACGTCACCTCCGGTACAGGGAATTCTATCAGCCCCAGCATTTT - TRBJ1-5 - TRBV6-1
CASSLATTGFSGELFF TGTGCCAGCAGCTTGGCCACGACAGGGTTTTCCGGGGAGCTGTTTTTT TRBD1 TRBJ2-2 - TRBV5-4
CASSFDRWEYGYTF TGTGCCAGCAGTTTCGACAGGTGGGAATATGGCTACACCTTC - TRBJ1-2 few TRBV28
CSARTGGTGELFF TGCAGTGCTAGGACAGGGGGAACCGGGGAGCTGTTTTTT TRBD1 TRBJ2-2 - TRBV20-1